This T cell receptor (beta chain) was observed in a study of blood T cell repertoires in COVID-19. About the study: Collection of acute and convalescent COVID-19 samples took place in the United States, Italy and Spain. PBMCs, B-cell-depleted T cells, or T cells were the source of the cDNA or gDNA that made up the material.

Germline values: CDR1 SEHNR, CDR2 FQNEAQ (reference sequence). The CDR3 has 12 residues. Trimming left V 5 bases short and J 5 bases short, with 10 bases between. Per the study methods: Estimates of nucleated cell counts were drawn from the amplification of reference gene primers. Sequenced by immunoSEQ multiplex PCR; TCRdb stores in-frame clones only, minus some. The DNA was the basis for D and trimming; V, J and clone size are from that table. The table lists approximately 360,000 clones, roughly 88% of them singletons. Participant-given clinical history determined each cohort assignment. The chain employs TRBV7-9 and TRBJ2-7; tentative D call: TRBD1 (6 bases). The receptor was isolated from a woman in her thirties with acute COVID-19. Sequenced sample: PBMCs or T cells enriched from blood (not recorded which). CDR3 DNA sequence: TGTGCCAGCAGCCCCGACAGGAACGAGCAGTACTTC. Translation gives CASSPDRNEQYF.